Below, 8 T cell receptor beta chains from the same sample are listed, as sequenced in a study of T cell responses to AZD1222 COVID-19 vaccine (dated by TCRdb to the early 2020s). Reading the label with the study, this specimen's time point is: baseline before first vaccination. Preparation of the library involved the immunoSEQ multiplex PCR assay. As stored in TCRdb, this immuneACCESS dataset retains in-frame rearrangements with V and J assigned. A fraction of the clones does not appear; measured against another copy, unresolved V genes explain less than half of the discrepancy, and the remainder lacks a known reason. A total of roughly 180,000 clones appear in this sample, roughly nine tenths of them only once. The ten largest clones take up approximately 3% of the sample. The input for sequencing was peripheral blood, taken on day 0 of AZD1222 vaccination. The receptors here all came from an adult in good health.

This clone came up a few times. The V and J genes are TRBV6-2 or TRBV6-3 and TRBJ2-2; 11 bases fit TRBD2. This CDR3 spans 18 amino acids. Looked up from germline, CDR1 is MNHEY and CDR2 is SVGEGT. Trimming at V came to 0 bases and at J to 4 bases, leaving 7 bases not matched to a gene. The CDR3 coding sequence is TGTGCCAGCAGTTACTCAACTAGCGGGGGCCGGGGCACCGGGGAGCTGTTTTTT. It encodes CASSYSTSGGRGTGELFF.

The chain has TRBV6-6 and TRBJ1-5; D is possibly TRBD1 (5 bases). The CDR3 consists of 15 residues. V lost 7 bases and J 5 bases, leaving 18 bases between the germline ends. From germline, CDR1 is MNHNY and CDR2 SVGAGI (reference sequence). The DNA of the CDR3 is TGTGCCAGCATGGCCTCGAGGGGTGTCCATCAGCCCCAGCATTTT. Its translation is CASMASRGVHQPQHF.

The gene calls are TRBV2 and TRBJ1-5; 10 bases are a match to TRBD1. From germline, CDR1 is SNHLY and CDR2 FYNNEI. Germline trimming cut 6 bases from V and 4 bases from J; bases unmatched to any gene: 6. The CDR3 consists of 15 residues. DNA for the CDR3: TGTGCCAGCAGGGCTTGGACAGGGGGGAATCAGCCCCAGCATTTT. Translating gives CASRAWTGGNQPQHF. Based on the CDR3 plus reference TRBV2 and TRBJ1-5, the full variable domain is EPEVTQTPSHQVTQMGQEVILRCVPISNHLYFYWYRQILGQKVEFLVSFYNNEISEKSEIFDDQFSVERPDGSNFTLKIRSTKLEDSAMYFCASRAWTGGNQPQHFGDGTRLSIL.

The chain is built from TRBV27 and TRBJ1-2, with TRBD1 as a possible D gene (5 bases). V was shortened by 5 bases and J by 1 base, with 14 bases between the two germline ends. The CDR3 is made up of 15 amino acids. The germline V gene has CDR1 MNHEY and CDR2 SMNVEV (reference sequence). The CDR3 DNA reads TGTGCCAGCAGTGCTCGGGGGGGGAGTAACTATGGCTACACCTTC. Protein: CASSARGGSNYGYTF.

The V gene is TRBV7-3, the J gene TRBJ2-2, with D uncertain. Trimming left V 0 bases short and J 4 bases short, with 9 bases between. The CDR3 contains 15 residues. Germline V lookup: CDR1 SGHTA, CDR2 FQGTGA. The DNA of the CDR3 is TGTGCCAGCAGCTTAACGAGTAGTCCCACCGGGGAGCTGTTTTTT. Protein sequence: CASSLTSSPTGELFF. The full variable domain, its missing parts supplied by reference TRBV7-3 and TRBJ2-2, is GAGVSQTPSNKVTEKGKYVELRCDPISGHTALYWYRQSLGQGPEFLIYFQGTGAADDSGLPNDRFFAVRPEGSVSTLKIQRTERGDSAVYLCASSLTSSPTGELFFGEGSRLTVL.

V and J are TRBV7-8 and TRBJ2-1, with no clear D. V lost 5 bases to trimming and J lost 9 bases, with 11 bases between them. This CDR3 has 12 residues. Germline lookup yields CDR1 SGHVS and CDR2 FQNEAQ. The CDR3 reads CASSPHMGEQFF. The CDR3 bases are TGTGCCAGCAGCCCGCACATGGGTGAGCAGTTCTTC.

The chain carries TRBV4-1 and TRBJ2-7, with 7 bases identical to TRBD1. Trimming at V came to 1 base and at J to 6 bases, leaving 9 bases not matched to a gene. Germline values: CDR1 MGHRA, CDR2 YSYEKL. The CDR3 is 15 residues long. CDR3 in DNA: TGCGCCAGCAGCCAAGTTCGAGACAGGGACAGCGAGCAGTACTTC. Encoded protein: CASSQVRDRDSEQYF.

This chain links TRBV4-3 with TRBJ2-2; TRBD1 matches at 8 bases. Germline CDR1 and CDR2: LGHNA and YSLEER. The length of the CDR3 is 17 residues. V shed 0 bases, J shed 3 bases, and the junction held 6 bases outside the gene matches. In DNA, the CDR3 is TGCGCCAGCAGCCAAGACCGGACAGGGAAGCACACCGGGGAGCTGTTTTTT. As protein: CASSQDRTGKHTGELFF.